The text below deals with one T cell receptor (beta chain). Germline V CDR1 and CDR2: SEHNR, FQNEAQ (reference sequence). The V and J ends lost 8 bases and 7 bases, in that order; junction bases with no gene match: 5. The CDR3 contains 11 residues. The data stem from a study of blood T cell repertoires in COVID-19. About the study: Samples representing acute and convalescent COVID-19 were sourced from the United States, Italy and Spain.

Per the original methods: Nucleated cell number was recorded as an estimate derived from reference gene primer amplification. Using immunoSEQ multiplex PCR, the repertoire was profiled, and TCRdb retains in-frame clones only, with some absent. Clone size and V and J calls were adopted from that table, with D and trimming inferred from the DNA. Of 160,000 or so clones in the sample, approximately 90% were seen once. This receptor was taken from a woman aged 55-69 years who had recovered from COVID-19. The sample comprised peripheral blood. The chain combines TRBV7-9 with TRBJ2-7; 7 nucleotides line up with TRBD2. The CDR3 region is CASWRAGEQYF. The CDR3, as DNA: TGTGCCAGCTGGAGAGCGGGGGAGCAGTACTTC.